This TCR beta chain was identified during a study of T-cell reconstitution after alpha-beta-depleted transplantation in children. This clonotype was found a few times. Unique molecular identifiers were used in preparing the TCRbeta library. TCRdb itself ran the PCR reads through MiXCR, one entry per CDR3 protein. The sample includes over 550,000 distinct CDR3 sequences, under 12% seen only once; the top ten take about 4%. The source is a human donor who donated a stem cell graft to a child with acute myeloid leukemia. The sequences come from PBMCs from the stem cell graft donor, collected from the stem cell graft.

CDR3 bases: TGCGCCAGCAGCCAAAATGGGGCTAGCGGGAACTACGAGCAGTACTTC. Encoded protein: CASSQNGASGNYEQYF. The chain is built from TRBV4-3 and TRBJ2-7; TRBD2 matches 9 bases. The V gene end was trimmed by 2 bases and the J gene end by 3 bases; junction bases not matched to a gene: 8. There are 16 residues in the CDR3. Germline CDR1 and CDR2: LGHNA and YSLEER.